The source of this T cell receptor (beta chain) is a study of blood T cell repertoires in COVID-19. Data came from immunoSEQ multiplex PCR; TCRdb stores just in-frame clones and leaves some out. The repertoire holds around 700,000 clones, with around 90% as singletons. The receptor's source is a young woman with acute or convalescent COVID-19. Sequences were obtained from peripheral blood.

This CDR3 reads CASSISSGTGRTEAFF. The DNA of the CDR3 is TGTGCCAGTAGTATCTCCTCCGGGACAGGGAGGACTGAAGCTTTCTTT. V and J are TRBV19 and TRBJ1-1; TRBD1 matches at 9 bases. V lost 3 bases and J lost 5; bases outside the gene matches: 10. The CDR3 contains 16 residues. Germline CDR1 reads LNHDA; CDR2 reads SQIVND (reference sequence).